This entry lists 7 T cell receptor beta chains sequenced from one sample in a study of beta chain features in type 1 diabetes. The study's findings and limits: When Type 1 diabetes patients were examined, their TCRB CDR3s proved moderately but significantly shorter in all four CD4+ subsets.

No antigens are known for them. Expressed TCRB transcripts were sequenced, since all the RNA that had been isolated was reverse transcribed. Profiling relied on immunoSEQ multiplex PCR, and the TCRdb table lists in-frame clones only, not all of them. This table has about 370,000 clones, 8.5% to 10% appearing once. The sequencing input was central memory CD4+ T cells from blood. The receptors shown here come from a man younger than 45 with type 1 diabetes.

The chain combines TRBV4-1 with TRBJ1-5; 7 positions agree with TRBD1. Germline CDR1 reads MGHRA; CDR2 reads YSYEKL. The V segment lost 2 bases and the J segment 4 bases; nucleotides outside the gene matches: 11. The CDR3 is made up of 17 amino acids. CDR3 sequence (DNA): TGCGCCAGCAGCCAATCATATACGACAGGGATTAATCAGCCCCAGCATTTT. It translates to CASSQSYTTGINQPQHF.

This clone was counted only a few times. The chain joins TRBV2 to TRBJ1-1; 7 bases line up with TRBD1. This CDR3 comprises 14 residues. CDR1 SNHLY and CDR2 FYNNEI come from the germline V gene. V lost 5 bases, J lost 2 bases, and 5 bases stayed unmatched. This chain's CDR3 is CASSLQGTNTEAFF. The CDR3 coding sequence is TGTGCCAGCAGTTTACAGGGGACAAACACTGAAGCTTTCTTT. Drawing the rest from reference TRBV2 and TRBJ1-1, the complete variable domain is EPEVTQTPSHQVTQMGQEVILRCVPISNHLYFYWYRQILGQKVEFLVSFYNNEISEKSEIFDDQFSVERPDGSNFTLKIRSTKLEDSAMYFCASSLQGTNTEAFFGQGTRLTVV.

V usage is TRBV29-1 and J usage is TRBJ2-1, with D uncertain. The V gene's germline CDR1 is SQVTM and CDR2 ANQGSEA. The germline V and J ends were trimmed by 1 base and 7 bases, with 11 bases remaining between them. This CDR3 has 13 residues. The CDR3 bases are TGCAGCGTTGAAGCGGGTAGTTATAATGAGCAGTTCTTC. It is translated as CSVEAGSYNEQFF.

This clone was seen a handful of times. The chain is built from TRBV4-2 and TRBJ2-7; TRBD1 aligns across 9 bases. J was trimmed by 5 bases and V by 1 base; bases with no gene match: 6. CDR3 size: 15 residues. CDR1 LGHNA and CDR2 YNFKEQ come from the germline V gene. CDR3 in amino acids: CASSQADRGDHEQYF. CDR3 coding DNA: TGTGCCAGCAGCCAAGCAGACAGGGGGGATCACGAGCAGTACTTC.

The chain employs TRBV28 and TRBJ1-1; 9 positions agree with TRBD1. This CDR3 comprises 14 residues. With 4 bases clipped from V and 7 bases from J, the junction kept 7 bases outside the gene matches. CDR1 is MDHEN, CDR2 SYDVKM, per germline. CDR3 DNA: TGTGCCAGCAGTTCGCGGGGGACAGGGCTTGAAGCTTTCTTT. This translates into CASSSRGTGLEAFF.

This chain joins TRBV30 and TRBJ1-2; TRBD1 agrees at 12 bases. The CDR3 is 13 residues long. Germline values: CDR1 GTSNPN, CDR2 SVGIG (reference sequence). The V gene end was trimmed by 5 bases and the J gene end by 5 bases; junction bases not matched to a gene: 3. The CDR3 spells CAWGTGGKYGYTF. CDR3 bases: TGTGCCTGGGGGACAGGGGGCAAGTATGGCTACACCTTC.

V and J are TRBV18 and TRBJ2-7; maybe TRBD1 (8 bases). Germline CDR1 reads KGHSH; CDR2 reads LQKENI. Trimming stripped 2 bases from V and 3 bases from J, with 14 bases between. This CDR3 is built from 15 residues. Written as DNA, the CDR3 is TGTGCCAGCTCACCAAGCGGGACAGGCAACTACGAGCAGTACTTC. Translation: CASSPSGTGNYEQYF. Using reference TRBV18 and TRBJ2-7 for the parts outside the CDR3, the full variable domain is NAGVMQNPRHLVRRRGQEARLRCSPMKGHSHVYWYRQLPEEGLKFMVYLQKENIIDESGMPKERFSAEFPKEGPSILRIQQVVRGDSAAYFCASSPSGTGNYEQYFGPGTRLTVT.